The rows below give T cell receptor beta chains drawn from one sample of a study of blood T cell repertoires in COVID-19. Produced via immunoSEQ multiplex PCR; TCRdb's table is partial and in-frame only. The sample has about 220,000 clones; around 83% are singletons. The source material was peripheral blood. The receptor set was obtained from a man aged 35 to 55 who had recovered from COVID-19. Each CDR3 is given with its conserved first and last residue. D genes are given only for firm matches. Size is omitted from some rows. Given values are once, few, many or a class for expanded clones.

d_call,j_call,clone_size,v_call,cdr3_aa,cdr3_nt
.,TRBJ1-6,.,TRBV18,CASSPGHHNSPLHF,TGTGCCAGCTCACCAGGGCACCATAATTCACCCCTCCACTTT
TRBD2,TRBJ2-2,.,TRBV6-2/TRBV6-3,CASSRLGSGRVRSGELFF,TGTGCCAGCAGCCGCCTGGGATCGGGGAGGGTACGAAGCGGGGAGCTGTTTTTT
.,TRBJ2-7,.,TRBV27,CASSLTGQAYEQYF,TGTGCCAGCAGCCTAACGGGACAAGCGTACGAGCAGTACTTC
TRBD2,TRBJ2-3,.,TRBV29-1,CSHSGRTSTDTQYF,TGCTCCCATAGCGGGAGGACTAGCACAGATACGCAGTATTTT
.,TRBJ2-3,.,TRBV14,CASSPLRGGSTDTQYF,TGTGCCAGCAGCCCCCTGAGGGGGGGGAGCACAGATACGCAGTATTTT
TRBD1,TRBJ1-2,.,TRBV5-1,CASRTGTGVYGYTF,TGCGCCAGCAGGACCGGGACAGGGGTCTATGGCTACACCTTC
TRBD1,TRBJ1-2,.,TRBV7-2,CASSLAPTGANYGYTF,TGTGCCAGCAGCTTAGCGCCGACAGGGGCTAACTATGGCTACACCTTC
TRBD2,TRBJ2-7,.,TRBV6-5,CASSYAPGTRIAEQYF,TGTGCCAGCAGTTACGCCCCCGGGACTAGAATCGCCGAGCAGTACTTC
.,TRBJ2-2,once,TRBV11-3,CASSSTGNTGELFF,TGTGCCAGCAGCTCGACAGGGAACACCGGGGAGCTGTTTTTT
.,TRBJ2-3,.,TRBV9,CASSVRGLHTDTQYF,TGTGCCAGCAGCGTAAGGGGTCTCCACACAGATACGCAGTATTTT
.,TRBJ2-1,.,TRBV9,CASSVDPGSAEQFF,TGTGCCAGCAGCGTAGACCCAGGGTCGGCTGAGCAGTTCTTC
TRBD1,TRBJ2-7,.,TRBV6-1,CASSEGQEGGEQYF,TGTGCCAGCAGTGAGGGACAGGAAGGAGGCGAGCAGTACTTC
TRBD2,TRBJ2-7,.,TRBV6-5,CASTLTPAGDDEQYF,TGTGCCAGCACCCTTACTCCAGCGGGAGATGACGAGCAGTACTTC
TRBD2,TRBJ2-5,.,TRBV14,CASSQTAAGGQETQYF,TGTGCCAGCAGCCAGACCGCAGCGGGGGGACAAGAGACCCAGTACTTC
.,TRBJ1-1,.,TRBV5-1,CASSLTVNTEAFF,TGCGCCAGCAGCTTGACTGTGAACACTGAAGCTTTCTTT
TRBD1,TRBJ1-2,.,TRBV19,CASSIGSGQGYGYTF,TGTGCCAGTAGTATTGGGTCGGGACAGGGCTATGGCTACACCTTC
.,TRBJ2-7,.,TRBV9,CASSANPSRGEQYF,TGTGCCAGCAGCGCGAATCCTTCTAGGGGCGAGCAGTACTTC
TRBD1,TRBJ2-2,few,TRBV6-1,CASRERPGQVAYGELFF,TGTGCGAGCAGGGAAAGACCGGGACAGGTGGCCTACGGGGAGCTGTTTTTT
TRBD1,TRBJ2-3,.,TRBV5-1,CASKDRGPTDTQYF,TGCGCCAGCAAGGACAGGGGGCCAACAGATACGCAGTATTTT
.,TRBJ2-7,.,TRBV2,CASSDFYEQYF,TGTGCCAGCAGCGACTTCTACGAGCAGTACTTC
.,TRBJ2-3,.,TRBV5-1,CASSLDGAGRTDTQYF,TGCGCCAGCAGCTTGGATGGGGCAGGGAGGACAGATACGCAGTATTTT
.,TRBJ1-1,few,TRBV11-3,CASSWPQNDLNTEAFF,TGTGCCAGCAGCTGGCCTCAAAATGACTTGAACACTGAAGCTTTCTTT
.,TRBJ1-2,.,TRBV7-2,CASSLVSVGGYTF,TGTGCCAGCAGCTTAGTCTCCGTCGGTGGCTACACCTTC
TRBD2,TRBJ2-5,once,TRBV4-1,CASSQVGLAAQETQYF,TGCGCCAGCAGCCAAGTGGGCCTAGCGGCCCAAGAGACCCAGTACTTC
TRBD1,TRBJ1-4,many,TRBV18,CASSPDRALEKLFF,TGTGCCAGCTCACCAGACAGGGCCCTCGAAAAACTGTTTTTT
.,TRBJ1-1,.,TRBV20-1,CSASGGMNTEAFF,TGCAGTGCTAGTGGGGGCATGAACACTGAAGCTTTCTTT
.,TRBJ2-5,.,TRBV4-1,CASSQESNSWETQYF,TGCGCCAGCAGCCAAGAGTCGAATAGCTGGGAGACCCAGTACTTC
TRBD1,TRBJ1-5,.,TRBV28,CASRTTGVSNQPQHF,TGTGCCAGCAGGACGACAGGGGTTAGCAATCAGCCCCAGCATTTT
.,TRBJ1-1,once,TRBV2,CASSQRGTNTEAFF,TGTGCCAGCTCTCAGCGGGGGACGAACACTGAAGCTTTCTTT
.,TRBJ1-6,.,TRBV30,CAWSVRDGALHF,TGTGCCTGGAGTGTCAGGGATGGAGCCCTCCACTTT
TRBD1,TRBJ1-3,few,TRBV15,CATSARRDSSGNTIYF,TGTGCCACCAGCGCTCGACGGGACAGCTCTGGAAACACCATATATTTT
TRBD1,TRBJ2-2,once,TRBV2,CASRGRQGAANTGELFF,TGTGCCAGCAGGGGTCGGCAGGGGGCTGCGAACACCGGGGAGCTGTTTTTT
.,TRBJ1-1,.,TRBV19,CASSGPAAAFF,TGTGCCAGTAGTGGCCCTGCCGCAGCTTTCTTT